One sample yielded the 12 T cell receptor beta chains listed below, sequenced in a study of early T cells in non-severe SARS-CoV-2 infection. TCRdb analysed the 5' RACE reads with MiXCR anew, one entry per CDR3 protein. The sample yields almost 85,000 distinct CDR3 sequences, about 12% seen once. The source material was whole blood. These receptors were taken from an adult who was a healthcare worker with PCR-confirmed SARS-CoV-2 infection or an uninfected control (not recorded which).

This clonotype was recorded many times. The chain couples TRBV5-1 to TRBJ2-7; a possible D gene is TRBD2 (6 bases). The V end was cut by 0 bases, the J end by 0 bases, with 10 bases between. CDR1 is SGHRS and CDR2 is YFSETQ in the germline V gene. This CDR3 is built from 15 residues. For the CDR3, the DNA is TGCGCCAGCAGCTTGGCACTAGCCCCCTCCTACGAGCAGTACTTC. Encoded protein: CASSLALAPSYEQYF.

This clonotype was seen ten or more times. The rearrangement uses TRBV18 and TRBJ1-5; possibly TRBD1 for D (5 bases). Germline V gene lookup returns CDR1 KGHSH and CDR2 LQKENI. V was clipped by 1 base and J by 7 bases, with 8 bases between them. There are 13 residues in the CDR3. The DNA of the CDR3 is TGTGCCAGCTCACCACAGGGGAAGCAGCCCCAGCATTTT. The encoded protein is CASSPQGKQPQHF.

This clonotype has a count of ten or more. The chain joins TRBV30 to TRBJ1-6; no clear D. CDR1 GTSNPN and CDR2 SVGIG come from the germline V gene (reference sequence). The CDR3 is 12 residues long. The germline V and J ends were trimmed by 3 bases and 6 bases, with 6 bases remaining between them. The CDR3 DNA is TGTGCCTGGAGACTATCTAATTCACCCCTCCACTTT. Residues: CAWRLSNSPLHF.

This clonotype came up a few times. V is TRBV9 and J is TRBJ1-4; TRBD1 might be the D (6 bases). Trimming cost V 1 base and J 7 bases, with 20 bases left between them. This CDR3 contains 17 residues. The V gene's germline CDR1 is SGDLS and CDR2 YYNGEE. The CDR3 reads CASSVFGGSPDREKLFF. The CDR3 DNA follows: TGTGCCAGCAGCGTATTCGGGGGCAGCCCCGACCGTGAAAAACTGTTTTTT.

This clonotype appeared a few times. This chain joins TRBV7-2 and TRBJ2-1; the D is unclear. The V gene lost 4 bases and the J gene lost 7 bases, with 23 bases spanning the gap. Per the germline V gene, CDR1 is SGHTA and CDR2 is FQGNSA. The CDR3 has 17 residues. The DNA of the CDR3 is TGTGCCAGCAGCTCGCCCCCACCCCCATCCATGGATAATGAGCAGTTCTTC. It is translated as CASSSPPPPSMDNEQFF.

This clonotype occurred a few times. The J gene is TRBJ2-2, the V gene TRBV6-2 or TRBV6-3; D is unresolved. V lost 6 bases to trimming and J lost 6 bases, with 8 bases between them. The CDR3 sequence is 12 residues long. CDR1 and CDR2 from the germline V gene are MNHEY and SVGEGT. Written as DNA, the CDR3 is TGTGCCAGCAGAAGGGTGTCCGGGGAGCTGTTTTTT. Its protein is CASRRVSGELFF.

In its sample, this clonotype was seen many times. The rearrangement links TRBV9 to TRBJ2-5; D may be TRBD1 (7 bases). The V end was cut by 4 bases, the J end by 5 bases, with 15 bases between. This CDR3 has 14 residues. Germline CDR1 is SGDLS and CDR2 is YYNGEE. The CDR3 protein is CASSPRTGGETQYF. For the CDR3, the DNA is TGTGCCAGCAGCCCTAGGACAGGAGGGGAGACCCAGTACTTC.

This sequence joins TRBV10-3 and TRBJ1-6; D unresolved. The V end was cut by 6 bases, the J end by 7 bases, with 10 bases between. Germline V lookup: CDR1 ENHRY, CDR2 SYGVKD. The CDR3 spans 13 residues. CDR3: CAISWDDNSPLHF. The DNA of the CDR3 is TGTGCCATCAGCTGGGATGACAATTCACCCCTCCACTTT.

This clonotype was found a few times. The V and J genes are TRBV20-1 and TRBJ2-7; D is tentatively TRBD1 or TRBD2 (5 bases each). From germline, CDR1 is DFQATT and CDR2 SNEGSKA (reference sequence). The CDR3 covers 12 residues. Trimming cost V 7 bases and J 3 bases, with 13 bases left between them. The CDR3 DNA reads TGCAGTGGAGGGGACGGAAGCTACGAGCAGTACTTC. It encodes CSGGDGSYEQYF.

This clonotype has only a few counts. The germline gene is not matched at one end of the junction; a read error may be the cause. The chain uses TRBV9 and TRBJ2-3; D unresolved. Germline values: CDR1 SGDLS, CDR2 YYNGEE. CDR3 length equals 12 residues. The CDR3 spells CASSVSAFDKAF. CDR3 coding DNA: TGTGCCAGCAGCGTATCGGCTTTTGATAAGGCTTTT.

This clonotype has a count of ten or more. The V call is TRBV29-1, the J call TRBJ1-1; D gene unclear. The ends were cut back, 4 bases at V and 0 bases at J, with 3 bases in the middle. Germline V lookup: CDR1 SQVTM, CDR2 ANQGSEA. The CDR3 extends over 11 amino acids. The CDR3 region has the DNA TGCAGCGTTGGTCTGAACACTGAAGCTTTCTTT. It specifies CSVGLNTEAFF.

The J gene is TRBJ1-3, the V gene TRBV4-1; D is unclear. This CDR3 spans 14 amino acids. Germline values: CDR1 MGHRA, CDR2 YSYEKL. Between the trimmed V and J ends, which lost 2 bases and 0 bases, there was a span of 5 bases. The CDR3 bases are TGCGCCAGCAGCCAAACAAACTCTGGAAACACCATATATTTT. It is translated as CASSQTNSGNTIYF.